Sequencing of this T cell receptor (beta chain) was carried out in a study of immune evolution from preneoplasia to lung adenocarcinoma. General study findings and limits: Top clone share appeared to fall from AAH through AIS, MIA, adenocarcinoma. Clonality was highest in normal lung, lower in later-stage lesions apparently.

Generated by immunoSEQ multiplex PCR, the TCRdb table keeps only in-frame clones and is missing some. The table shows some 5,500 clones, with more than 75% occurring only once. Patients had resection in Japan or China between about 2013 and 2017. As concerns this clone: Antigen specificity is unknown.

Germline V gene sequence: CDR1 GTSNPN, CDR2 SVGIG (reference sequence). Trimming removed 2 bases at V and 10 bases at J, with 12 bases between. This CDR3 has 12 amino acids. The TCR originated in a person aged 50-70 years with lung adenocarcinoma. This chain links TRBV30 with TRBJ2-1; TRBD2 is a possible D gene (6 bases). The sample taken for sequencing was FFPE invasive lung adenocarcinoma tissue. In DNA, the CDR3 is TGTGCCTGGAGTAGGGACTCTGGAGAGCAGTTCTTC. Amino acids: CAWSRDSGEQFF. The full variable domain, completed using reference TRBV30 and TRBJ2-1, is SQTIHQWPATLVQPVGSPLSLECTVEGTSNPNLYWYRQAAGRGLQLLFYSVGIGQISSEVPQNLSASRPQDRQFILSSKKLLLSDSGFYLCAWSRDSGEQFFGPGTRLTVL.